This TCR beta chain comes out of a study of hypomethylating agent response in myelodysplastic syndrome. General observations from the study: No significant post-treatment change in richness, rarefaction diversity or clonality, across all patients or response groups. The MDS versus healthy comparison may be affected by non-age-matched controls.

The length of the CDR3 is 17 residues. V dropped 0 bases and J dropped 0 bases, with 15 bases sitting between them. The V gene's germline CDR1 is MNHNS and CDR2 SASEGT. Libraries were prepared by immunoSEQ multiplex PCR; TCRdb keeps only in-frame clonotypes and omits some of them. This sample has under 5,500 clones, with more than 70% found just once. Comment on this clone: Its antigen is unidentified.

The J gene is TRBJ2-7, the V gene TRBV6-1; D perhaps matches TRBD2 (5 bases). The receptor's source is a human donor with myelodysplastic syndrome. The sequences come from bone marrow, collected before or after starting hypomethylating agent treatment for myelodysplastic syndrome (not recorded which). CDR3 DNA: TGTGCCAGCAGTGAAGCGCTAGGAGGTTCAAGCTCCTACGAGCAGTACGTC. This translates into CASSEALGGSSSYEQYV.